This T cell receptor (beta chain) stems from a study of CD8+ T cells in alopecia areata. This clone came up once. J lost 6 bases, V lost 3 bases, and 13 bases had no gene match. From germline, CDR1 is SGHVS and CDR2 FNYEAQ. The CDR3 spans 17 residues. Extracted from the samples, RNA was reverse transcribed into cDNA to serve as the sequencing template. Profiled with immunoSEQ multiplex PCR; TCRdb holds only in-frame clones, not every one. The table shows over 25,000 clones, with 65% to 80% occurring only once. This chain uses TRBV7-6 with TRBJ2-1; TRBD1 matches 8 bases. Sequencing was carried out using NKG2D-low CD8+ T cells sorted from blood. This TCR was sampled from a human donor with alopecia areata. CDR3 amino acids: CASSFPQGEGVFNEQFF. CDR3 in DNA: TGTGCCAGCAGCTTCCCACAGGGGGAAGGGGTTTTCAATGAGCAGTTCTTC.